The entry below gives a single T cell receptor (beta chain) sequence along with its context. A single record per CDR3 protein comes from TCRdb applying MiXCR to the RT-PCR reads. The table has more than 700,000 distinct CDR3 sequences, 21% seen once. These data come from a study of response to subunit inactivated influenza vaccine. The germline gives CDR1 SGHTA, CDR2 FQGNSA. This CDR3 contains 13 residues. Trimming took off 0 bases at V and 9 bases at J, with 11 bases between the two ends. Sequencing used PBMCs from blood, obtained 5 days after vaccination. This receptor was taken from a man aged 50 to 60 who received an inactivated influenza vaccine. The chain recombines TRBV7-2 with TRBJ2-5; D is undetermined. CDR3 sequence reads: CASSLAPRQAQYF. The CDR3 coding sequence is TGTGCCAGCAGCTTAGCGCCTAGGCAGGCCCAGTACTTC.